The sequence of this TCR beta chain was determined in a study of blood T cell repertoires in COVID-19. Overall study: Italy, Spain and the United States were the sources of the convalescent and acute COVID-19 samples.

Assay used: immunoSEQ multiplex PCR; TCRdb lists only in-frame clones, some missing. The data contain about 260,000 clones, approximately 88% of them singletons. V lost 3 bases and J lost 5, with 10 bases in between. This CDR3 has 13 amino acids. The rearrangement joins TRBV12-3 or TRBV12-4 to TRBJ1-2, with D hard to call. The clonotype comes from a human donor in a cohort sampled during active COVID-19. The sequenced material came from peripheral blood. Here the CDR3 reads CASSFTDSYGYTF. The DNA of the CDR3 is TGTGCCAGCAGTTTTACTGATTCTTATGGCTACACCTTC.